The 16 T cell receptor beta chains below all came from one sample that was sequenced in a study of cytomegalovirus exposure and HLA in healthy donors. Method: immunoSEQ multiplex PCR; TCRdb's copy keeps in-frame clones and lacks some. The data contain around 300,000 clones, around 90% of them seen just once; the ten biggest clones take up around 0.91%. The sample consisted of PBMCs. The receptors here all came from a man under 40 in good health and CMV-seronegative.

This chain connects TRBV4-1 to TRBJ1-1, with D unresolved. This CDR3 is built from 15 residues. Germline V gene data show CDR1 as MGHRA and CDR2 as YSYEKL. Trimming pared 4 bases from V and 0 bases from J, leaving 12 bases between. The CDR3 is CASSPPGRLNTEAFF. For the CDR3, the DNA is TGCGCCAGCAGCCCCCCCGGGAGGTTGAACACTGAAGCTTTCTTT.

This clone occurred once. The V gene is TRBV18, the J gene TRBJ2-1, with D tentatively TRBD1 (5 bases). Germline V gene sequence: CDR1 KGHSH, CDR2 LQKENI. V was trimmed by 0 bases and J by 2 bases, leaving 5 bases between them. The CDR3 is 14 residues long. CDR3 sequence (DNA): TGTGCCAGCTCACCACCAGGGGCCTACAATGAGCAGTTCTTC. Translated: CASSPPGAYNEQFF.

The V and J genes are TRBV4-2 and TRBJ2-3; 14 nucleotides agree with TRBD2. The CDR3 has 17 residues. The V gene end was trimmed by 3 bases and the J gene end by 7 bases; junction bases not matched to a gene: 9. Germline CDR1 reads LGHNA; CDR2 reads YNFKEQ. The CDR3 DNA sequence: TGTGCCAGCAGCCATCCAGGACTAGCGGGGGGTTTGAATACGCAGTATTTT. It codes for CASSHPGLAGGLNTQYF.

V gene TRBV6-6 combines with J gene TRBJ2-2, with D maybe TRBD1 (5 bases). This CDR3 has 15 residues. Germline-derived CDR1 and CDR2 are MNHNY and SVGAGI (reference sequence). Between the trimmed V and J ends, which lost 7 bases and 3 bases, there was a span of 15 bases. The CDR3 sequence is CASIQGRAHTGELFF. The CDR3 nucleotides are TGTGCCAGCATCCAGGGTAGGGCGCACACCGGGGAGCTGTTTTTT.

The V and J genes are TRBV6-5 and TRBJ2-7; D unclear. V was pared by 5 bases and J by 5 bases, with 7 bases between. The CDR3 is 11 residues long. Germline CDR1 is MNHEY and CDR2 is SVGAGI. The CDR3 here is CASSQAHEQYF. CDR3 sequence (DNA): TGTGCCAGCAGTCAGGCTCACGAGCAGTACTTC.

This chain connects TRBV25-1 to TRBJ1-1; D might be TRBD1 (6 bases). The V gene lost 5 bases and the J gene lost 0 bases, with 13 bases spanning the gap. Germline V gene sequence: CDR1 MGHDK, CDR2 SYGVNS. This CDR3 is built from 15 residues. Here the CDR3 reads CASSLPDSLNTEAFF. The CDR3, as DNA: TGTGCCAGCAGTCTTCCGGACAGTTTGAACACTGAAGCTTTCTTT.

The chain joins TRBV7-8 to TRBJ2-3; 7 bases match TRBD2. The CDR3 extends over 17 amino acids. Germline V gene data show CDR1 as SGHVS and CDR2 as FQNEAQ. V lost 5 bases, J lost 3 bases, and 14 bases stayed unmatched. CDR3 protein: CASSTLQLARPTDTQYF. The CDR3 region has the DNA TGTGCCAGCAGCACATTACAACTAGCGAGGCCTACAGATACGCAGTATTTT.

The chain joins TRBV9 to TRBJ2-7, with 7 positions matching TRBD1. CDR3 length equals 15 residues. The V gene's germline CDR1 is SGDLS and CDR2 YYNGEE. V shed 0 bases and J 2 bases; nucleotides not matched to a gene: 5. The CDR3 DNA reads TGTGCCAGCAGCGTAGAAGGGGGCGCGACCTACGAGCAGTACTTC. Amino acids: CASSVEGGATYEQYF.

V is TRBV10-3 and J is TRBJ2-7, with 7 bases identical to TRBD2. Germline lookup yields CDR1 ENHRY and CDR2 SYGVKD. CDR3 length equals 15 residues. With 6 bases clipped from V and 0 bases from J, the junction kept 8 bases outside the gene matches. CDR3 coding DNA: TGTGCCATCAGGAGGGACTACTCAAGCTCCTACGAGCAGTACTTC. Amino acid sequence: CAIRRDYSSSYEQYF.

The rearrangement joins TRBV10-1 to TRBJ2-5; 9 bases map to TRBD1. Per germline, CDR1 WNHNN and CDR2 SYGVQD (reference sequence). After removal of 8 bases from V and 4 bases from J, the junction contained 5 bases not matched to a gene. This CDR3 is 13 amino acids long. CDR3 DNA: TGCGCCAGCTGTGGACAGGGGATAGAGACCCAGTACTTC. This gives the protein CASCGQGIETQYF.

The V and J genes are TRBV19 and TRBJ1-2; no firm D call. CDR1 LNHDA and CDR2 SQIVND come from the germline V gene (reference sequence). V gave up 5 bases and J gave up 5 bases, with 21 bases separating them. This CDR3 comprises 16 residues. The DNA for the CDR3 is TGTGCCAGTAGTGTCGCGGAGGGCGCTCGCGGGTATGGCTACACCTTC. Protein sequence: CASSVAEGARGYGYTF.

The chain is built from TRBV27 and TRBJ2-3; possible D gene TRBD2, 5 bases. Trimming removed 0 bases from V and 5 bases from J, with 6 bases in between. The length of the CDR3 is 13 residues. In germline, CDR1 is MNHEY, CDR2 SMNVEV (reference sequence). The CDR3 spells CASSLSGRDTQYF. The CDR3, as DNA: TGTGCCAGCAGTTTATCAGGGAGAGATACGCAGTATTTT.

This chain joins TRBV6-6 and TRBJ1-6, with D possibly TRBD1 on 6 matching bases. Trimming removed 4 bases from V and 5 bases from J, with 12 bases in between. The CDR3 is made up of 15 amino acids. Germline CDR1 and CDR2: MNHNY and SVGAGI (reference sequence). The CDR3 loop is CASSSRGSDNSPLHF. CDR3 sequence (DNA): TGTGCCAGCAGTTCCAGGGGTTCTGATAATTCACCCCTCCACTTT.

This chain links TRBV11-3 with TRBJ2-5, with TRBD2 identical over 8 bases. Germline CDR1 reads SGHNT; CDR2 reads YENEEA. CDR3 length equals 17 residues. With 5 bases clipped from V and 5 bases from J, the junction kept 16 bases outside the gene matches. CDR3 DNA sequence: TGTGCCAGCAGCCTCGGGACGGGGGGCGGGAGGTTGGAGACCCAGTACTTC. This gives the protein CASSLGTGGGRLETQYF.

The chain has TRBV5-1 and TRBJ2-2, with D perhaps matching TRBD2 (6 bases). CDR3 length: 11 amino acids. Trimming pared 5 bases from V and 10 bases from J, leaving 9 bases between. Germline CDR1 and CDR2: SGHRS and YFSETQ. In nucleotides, the CDR3 is TGCGCCAGCAGTCGGGACTTGGAGCTGTTTTTT. Its protein product is CASSRDLELFF.

Written as DNA, the CDR3 is TGTGCCAGCAGCGACGACACGATGAACACTGAAGCTTTCTTT. Protein: CASSDDTMNTEAFF. The rearrangement links TRBV7-9 to TRBJ1-1; D remains unclear. CDR3 size: 14 residues. The ends were cut back, 5 bases at V and 0 bases at J, with 10 bases in the middle. The germline V gene encodes CDR1 SEHNR and CDR2 FQNEAQ (reference sequence).